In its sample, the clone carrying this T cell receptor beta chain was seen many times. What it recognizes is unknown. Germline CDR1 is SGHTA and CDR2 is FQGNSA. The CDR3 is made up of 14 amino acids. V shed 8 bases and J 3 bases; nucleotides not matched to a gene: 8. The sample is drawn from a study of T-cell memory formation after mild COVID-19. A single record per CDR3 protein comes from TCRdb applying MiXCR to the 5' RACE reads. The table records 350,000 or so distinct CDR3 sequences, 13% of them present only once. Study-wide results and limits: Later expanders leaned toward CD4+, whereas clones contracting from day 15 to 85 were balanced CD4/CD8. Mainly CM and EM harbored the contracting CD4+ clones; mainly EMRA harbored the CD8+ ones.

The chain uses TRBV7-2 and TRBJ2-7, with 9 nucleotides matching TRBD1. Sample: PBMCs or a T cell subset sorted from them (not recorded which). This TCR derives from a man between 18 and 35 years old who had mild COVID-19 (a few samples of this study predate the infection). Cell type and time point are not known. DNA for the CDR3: TGTGCCAGCTCAGACAGGGGGGTGGTCTACGAGCAGTACTTC. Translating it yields CASSDRGVVYEQYF. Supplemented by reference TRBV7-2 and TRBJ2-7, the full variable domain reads GAGVSQSPSNKVTEKGKDVELRCDPISGHTALYWYRQSLGQGLEFLIYFQGNSAPDKSGLPSDRFSAERTGGSVSTLTIQRTQQEDSAVYLCASSDRGVVYEQYFGPGTRLTVT.